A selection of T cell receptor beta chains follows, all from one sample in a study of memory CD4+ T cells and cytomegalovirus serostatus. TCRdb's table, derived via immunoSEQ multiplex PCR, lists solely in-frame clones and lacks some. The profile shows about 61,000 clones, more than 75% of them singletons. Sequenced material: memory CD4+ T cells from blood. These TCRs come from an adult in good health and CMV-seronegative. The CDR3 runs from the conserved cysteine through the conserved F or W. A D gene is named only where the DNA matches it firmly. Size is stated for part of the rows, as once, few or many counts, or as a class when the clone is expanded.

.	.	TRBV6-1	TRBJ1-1	CASSFRTAQDTEAFF	TGTGCCAGCAGTTTCCGGACAGCCCAAGACACTGAAGCTTTCTTT
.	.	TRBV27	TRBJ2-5	CASRLDWIQETQYF	TGTGCCAGCAGGCTGGACTGGATCCAAGAGACCCAGTACTTC
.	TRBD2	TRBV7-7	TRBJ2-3	CASSPSGGGTDTQYF	TGTGCCAGCAGTCCTAGCGGGGGAGGCACAGATACGCAGTATTTT
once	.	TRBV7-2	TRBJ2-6	CASSLKVGANVLTF	TGTGCCAGCAGCTTAAAGGTTGGGGCCAACGTCCTGACTTTC
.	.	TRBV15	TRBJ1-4	CASRGGSREKLFF	TGTGCCTCTCGTGGGGGGAGTCGGGAAAAACTGTTTTTT
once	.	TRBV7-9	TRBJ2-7	CASSLGDNYEQYF	TGTGCCAGCAGCTTGGGGGACAACTACGAGCAGTACTTC
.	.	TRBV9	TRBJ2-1	CASSAGPPDEQFF	TGTGCCAGCAGCGCCGGACCACCTGATGAGCAGTTCTTC
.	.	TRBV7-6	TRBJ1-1	CASSTNQNTEAFF	TGTGCCAGCTCCACAAATCAGAACACTGAAGCTTTCTTT
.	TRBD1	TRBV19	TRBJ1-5	CASKPLYDRGEGNQPQHF	TGTGCCAGTAAACCCCTATACGACAGGGGCGAGGGCAATCAGCCCCAGCATTTT
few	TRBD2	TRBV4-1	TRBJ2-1	CASSQGVLSGREGHNEQFF	TGCGCCAGCAGCCAAGGGGTCCTTAGCGGGAGGGAAGGCCACAATGAGCAGTTCTTC
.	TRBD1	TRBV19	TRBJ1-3	CASSRRQGSGNTIYF	TGTGCCAGTAGTAGGAGACAGGGTTCTGGAAACACCATATATTTT
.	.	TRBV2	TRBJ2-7	CASSDGTWENYEQYF	TGTGCCAGCAGTGATGGTACGTGGGAGAACTACGAGCAGTACTTC
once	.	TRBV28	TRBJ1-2	CASSSSEGGSYGYTF	TGTGCCAGCAGTTCCTCAGAGGGAGGAAGCTATGGCTACACCTTC
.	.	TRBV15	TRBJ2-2	CATSRDTPSDREAGELFF	TGTGCCACCAGCAGAGATACCCCATCAGACAGGGAGGCCGGGGAGCTGTTTTTT
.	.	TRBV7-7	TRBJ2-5	CASSSDRLETQYF	TGTGCCAGCAGCAGCGACCGCCTGGAGACCCAGTACTTC
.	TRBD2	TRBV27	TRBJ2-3	CASCLAEPSTDTQYF	TGTGCCAGCTGTCTAGCGGAACCTAGCACAGATACGCAGTATTTT
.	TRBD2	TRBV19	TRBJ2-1	CASSSSGRYNEQFF	TGTGCCAGTAGTAGTAGCGGGAGATACAATGAGCAGTTCTTC
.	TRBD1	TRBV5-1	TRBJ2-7	CASSLVPGGEQYF	TGCGCCAGCAGCTTGGTGCCAGGGGGAGAGCAGTACTTC
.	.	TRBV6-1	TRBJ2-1	CASSLDPLVGEQFF	TGTGCCAGCAGCTTGGACCCTTTGGTGGGTGAGCAGTTCTTC
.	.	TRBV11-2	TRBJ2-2	CASSLRGQNTGELFF	TGTGCCAGCAGCTTAAGAGGGCAAAACACCGGGGAGCTGTTTTTT
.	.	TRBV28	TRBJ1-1	CASSYNPFTEAFF	TGTGCCAGCAGTTACAACCCGTTCACTGAAGCTTTCTTT
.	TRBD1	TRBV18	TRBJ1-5	CASSQDRDQPQHF	TGTGCCAGCTCACAGGACAGGGATCAGCCCCAGCATTTT
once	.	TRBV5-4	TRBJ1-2	CASSPNNYGYTF	TGTGCCAGCTCCCCAAATAACTATGGCTACACCTTC
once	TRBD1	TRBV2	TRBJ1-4	CASSLTRPGTGDEKLFF	TGTGCCAGCAGCTTAACGAGGCCCGGGACAGGGGATGAAAAACTGTTTTTT
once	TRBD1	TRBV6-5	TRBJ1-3	CASSLDRGSPIYF	TGTGCCAGCAGTTTGGACAGGGGAAGTCCCATATATTTT
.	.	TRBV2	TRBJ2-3	CASSTSGSGDTQYF	TGTGCCAGCAGCACTAGTGGAAGTGGGGATACGCAGTATTTT
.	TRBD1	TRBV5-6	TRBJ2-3	CASSEDRADTQYF	TGTGCCAGCAGCGAGGACAGGGCAGATACGCAGTATTTT
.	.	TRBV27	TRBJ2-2	CASSRNQGTGNTGELFF	TGTGCCAGCAGCCGTAACCAAGGGACGGGGAACACCGGGGAGCTGTTTTTT
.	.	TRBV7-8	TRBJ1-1	CASSKFAAQNTEAFF	TGTGCCAGCAGCAAATTTGCAGCACAAAACACTGAAGCTTTCTTT
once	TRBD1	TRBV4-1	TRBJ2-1	CASSQSQGGEQFF	TGCGCCAGCAGCCAGTCACAGGGGGGTGAGCAGTTCTTC
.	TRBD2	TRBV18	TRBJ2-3	CASSPGLAGDTQYF	TGTGCCAGCTCACCGGGACTAGCGGGGGATACGCAGTATTTT
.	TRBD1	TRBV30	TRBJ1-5	CAWRDRGQNQPQHF	TGTGCCTGGAGGGACAGGGGGCAGAATCAGCCCCAGCATTTT
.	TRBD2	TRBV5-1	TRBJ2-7	CASSLVGTTYEQYF	TGCGCCAGCAGCTTGGTTGGGACTACCTACGAGCAGTACTTC
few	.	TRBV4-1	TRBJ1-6	CASSQESPENYNSPLHF	TGCGCCAGCAGCCAAGAGTCTCCGGAAAACTATAATTCACCCCTCCACTTT
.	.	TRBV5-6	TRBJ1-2	CASSLRWRGDVGYGYTF	TGTGCCAGCAGCTTACGGTGGAGGGGGGACGTGGGCTATGGCTACACCTTC
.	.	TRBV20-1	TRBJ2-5	CSARLVEPQYF	TGCAGTGCTAGACTAGTAGAGCCCCAGTACTTC
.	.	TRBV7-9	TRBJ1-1	CASSFPRLLNTEAFF	TGTGCCAGCAGCTTCCCTCGCCTATTAAACACTGAAGCTTTCTTT
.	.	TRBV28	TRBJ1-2	CASAGTQRSGYTF	TGTGCCAGCGCCGGGACCCAAAGATCAGGCTACACCTTC
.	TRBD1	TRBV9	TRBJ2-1	CASSVVGTGEGNEQFF	TGTGCCAGCAGCGTAGTTGGGACAGGGGAGGGCAATGAGCAGTTCTTC
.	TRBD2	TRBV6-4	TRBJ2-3	CASSEIGGRGTDTQYF	TGTGCCAGCAGCGAGATAGGAGGGAGGGGCACAGATACGCAGTATTTT
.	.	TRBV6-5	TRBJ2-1	CASSYSNGQNNEQFF	TGTGCCAGCAGTTACTCGAACGGACAGAACAATGAGCAGTTCTTC
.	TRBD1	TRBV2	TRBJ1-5	CASRTGGTGNQPQHF	TGTGCCAGCAGGACAGGGGGCACGGGCAATCAGCCCCAGCATTTT
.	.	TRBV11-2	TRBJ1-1	CASTTVWNTEAFF	TGTGCCAGCACTACAGTCTGGAACACTGAAGCTTTCTTT
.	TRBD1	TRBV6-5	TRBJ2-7	CASRGQGARSYEQYF	TGTGCCAGCAGGGGACAGGGGGCCCGATCCTACGAGCAGTACTTC
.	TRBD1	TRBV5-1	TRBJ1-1	CASSLEQGGEAFF	TGCGCCAGCAGCTTGGAACAGGGGGGTGAAGCTTTCTTT
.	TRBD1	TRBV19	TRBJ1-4	CASSIAGQGAANEKLFF	TGTGCCAGTAGTATTGCCGGACAGGGGGCGGCGAATGAAAAACTGTTTTTT
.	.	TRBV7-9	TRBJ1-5	CASSSWDPRCNQPQHF	TGTGCCAGCAGTTCATGGGACCCCCGGTGCAATCAGCCCCAGCATTTT
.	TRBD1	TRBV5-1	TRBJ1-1	CASSLAQGGNTEAFF	TGCGCCAGCAGCTTGGCGCAGGGGGGGAACACTGAAGCTTTCTTT
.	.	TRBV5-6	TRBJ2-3	CASSLGAVSTDTQYF	TGTGCCAGCAGCTTGGGGGCGGTTAGCACAGATACGCAGTATTTT
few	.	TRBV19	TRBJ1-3	CASSIWGRAASGNTIYF	TGTGCCAGTAGTATCTGGGGACGGGCGGCCTCTGGAAACACCATATATTTT
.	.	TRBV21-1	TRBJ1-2	CASSIPDRERGYTF	TGTGCCAGCAGCATACCGGACAGGGAACGTGGCTACACCTTC
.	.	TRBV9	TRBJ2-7	CASSVGRLQGTYEQYF	TGTGCCAGCAGCGTAGGTCGTCTCCAGGGGACCTACGAGCAGTACTTC
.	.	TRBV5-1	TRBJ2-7	CASSSGTHGYEQYF	TGCGCCAGCAGCTCTGGGACACACGGCTACGAGCAGTACTTC